Each of the 30 T cell receptor beta chains below was sequenced from the same sample in a study of EBV T-cell therapy then PD-1 blockade in nasopharyngeal carcinoma. Specified treatment: AdE1-LMPpoly-expanded autologous EBV-specific T-cell therapy followed by anti-PD-1 nivolumab. Their antigen targets remain unknown. The assay was immunoSEQ multiplex PCR, and TCRdb's table has in-frame clones only and misses some. The sample holds roughly 22,000 clones; 82% are singletons and the top ten take 20% to 25%. This specimen was CD8+ T cells from blood, taken at day -245 from a patient whose treatment included autologous EBV-specific T cells and nivolumab. These receptors came from a man aged 35 to 55 with nasopharyngeal carcinoma.

V and J are TRBV28 and TRBJ2-7, with 10 nucleotides matching TRBD1. Germline V gives CDR1 MDHEN, CDR2 SYDVKM. CDR3 length equals 17 residues. After removal of 2 bases from V and 1 base from J, the junction contained 8 bases not matched to a gene. The chain's CDR3 is CASSLVDRGRGSYEQYF. Written as DNA, the CDR3 is TGTGCCAGCAGTTTAGTTGACAGGGGGCGTGGGTCCTACGAGCAGTACTTC.

This rearrangement joins TRBV7-6 to TRBJ1-5; tentatively, D is TRBD1 (6 bases). The germline V and J ends were trimmed by 5 bases and 2 bases, with 13 bases remaining between them. Germline V gene data show CDR1 as SGHVS and CDR2 as FNYEAQ. This CDR3 spans 15 amino acids. The CDR3 nucleotides read TGTGCCAGCAGCGCAGGGGAGGGTCGCAATCAGCCCCAGCATTTT. Amino acids: CASSAGEGRNQPQHF.

V is TRBV6-5 and J is TRBJ1-2; D is possibly TRBD1 (5 bases). V shed 4 bases and J shed 5 bases, with 11 bases lying between them. CDR3 length equals 13 residues. From germline, CDR1 is MNHEY and CDR2 SVGAGI. CDR3 residues: CASSLTEFYGYTF. The CDR3 coding sequence is TGTGCCAGCAGTTTGACAGAGTTTTATGGCTACACCTTC.

V usage is TRBV13 and J usage is TRBJ1-1, with D possibly TRBD1 on 5 matching bases. There are 15 residues in the CDR3. CDR1 and CDR2 from the germline V gene are PRHDT and FYEKMQ (reference sequence). V dropped 5 bases and J dropped 5 bases, with 18 bases sitting between them. CDR3 in DNA: TGTGCCAGCAGCCCCCCGGGGCGGTCGGGGACTGAAGCTTTCTTT. Translating it yields CASSPPGRSGTEAFF.

The chain is built from TRBV29-1 and TRBJ2-7; D unclear. V lost 3 bases, J lost 4 bases, and 10 bases lay in between. The CDR3 is made up of 12 amino acids. In germline, CDR1 is SQVTM, CDR2 ANQGSEA. CDR3 amino acids: CSVETDKYEQYF. DNA of the CDR3: TGCAGCGTTGAGACGGATAAGTACGAGCAGTACTTC.

The chain has TRBV15 and TRBJ1-2; 7 nucleotides match TRBD1. The length of the CDR3 is 14 residues. Germline CDR1 is LNHNV and CDR2 is YYDKDF (reference sequence). V trimming: 5 bases; J trimming: 2 bases; junction bases outside the gene matches: 5. The CDR3 is CATSPGQLNYGYTF. In DNA form, the CDR3 reads TGTGCCACCAGCCCGGGACAGTTAAACTATGGCTACACCTTC. Based on the CDR3 plus reference TRBV15 and TRBJ1-2, the full variable domain is DAMVIQNPRYQVTQFGKPVTLSCSQTLNHNVMYWYQQKSSQAPKLLFHYYDKDFNNEADTPDNFQSRRPNTSFCFLDIRSPGLGDTAMYLCATSPGQLNYGYTFGSGTRLTVV.

This clone was seen only once. The rearrangement joins TRBV25-1 to TRBJ2-1; D not resolved. Trimming pared 8 bases from V and 13 bases from J, leaving 21 bases between. The CDR3 is 13 amino acids. Germline V gene data show CDR1 as MGHDK and CDR2 as SYGVNS. The CDR3 DNA reads TGTGCCAGCCCTGACGGGCAGCATGAGGTTCAGTTCTTC. Translation gives CASPDGQHEVQFF.

This chain joins TRBV9 and TRBJ2-5; D gene unclear. This CDR3 comprises 15 residues. The germline V and J ends were trimmed by 0 bases and 5 bases, with 14 bases remaining between them. CDR1 is SGDLS, CDR2 YYNGEE, per germline. This CDR3 reads CASSVGSGFRETQYF. In DNA form, the CDR3 reads TGTGCCAGCAGCGTAGGTTCAGGTTTTCGGGAGACCCAGTACTTC.

This clone was seen more than once but under ten times. The J gene is TRBJ2-5, the V gene TRBV3-1 (or the pseudogene TRBV3-2), with TRBD1 matching over 9 bases. The CDR3 contains 16 residues. Germline V CDR1 and CDR2: LGHDT, YNNKEL (reference sequence). V dropped 0 bases and J dropped 5; count of bases not matched to a gene: 7. The CDR3 DNA reads as TGTGCCAGCAGCCAAGATGGAACAGGGGGCTATGAGACCCAGTACTTC. Protein: CASSQDGTGGYETQYF.

The rearrangement joins TRBV3-1 (or the pseudogene TRBV3-2) to TRBJ2-3; unclear D gene. The germline V gene encodes CDR1 LGHDT and CDR2 YNNKEL (reference sequence). This CDR3 spans 12 amino acids. Trimming took off 3 bases at V and 10 bases at J, with 11 bases between the two ends. For the CDR3, the DNA is TGTGCCAGCAGCCAGATAGGACCGTCGCAGTATTTT. The encoded protein is CASSQIGPSQYF.

The chain combines TRBV10-2 with TRBJ2-1; D possibly corresponds to TRBD2 (6 bases). The germline CDR1 and CDR2 sequences are WSHSY and SAAADI. The CDR3 runs 14 residues. Trimming removed 7 bases at V and 8 bases at J, with 18 bases between. The CDR3 sequence: CASKDRGARYEQFF. The DNA for the CDR3 is TGCGCCAGCAAGGATCGCGGGGCCCGGTATGAGCAGTTCTTC.

The chain is built from TRBV12-3 or TRBV12-4 and TRBJ2-7, with D perhaps matching TRBD1 (6 bases). V was cut by 6 bases and J by 3 bases, with 12 bases left in between. The CDR3 consists of 13 residues. Here the CDR3 reads CASSLQGFYEQYF. The CDR3 DNA is TGTGCCAGCAGCTTACAGGGTTTCTACGAGCAGTACTTC.

The chain has TRBV5-4 and TRBJ2-7; D is uncertain. Germline V gene data show CDR1 as SGHNT and CDR2 as YYREEE (reference sequence). This CDR3 has 14 residues. V shed 3 bases and J shed 2 bases, with 12 bases lying between them. CDR3 sequence: CASSSSTRAYEQYF. The CDR3, as DNA: TGTGCCAGCAGCTCGAGCACCCGGGCCTACGAGCAGTACTTC.

The rearrangement joins TRBV5-1 to TRBJ2-3; D possibly corresponds to TRBD1 (5 bases). CDR1 and CDR2 from the germline V gene are SGHRS and YFSETQ. The CDR3 loop spans 14 amino acids. The ends were cut back, 0 bases at V and 1 base at J, with 6 bases in the middle. CDR3 DNA sequence: TGCGCCAGCAGCTTGGGACAGCGCACAGATACGCAGTATTTT. It yields the protein CASSLGQRTDTQYF.

The rearrangement uses TRBV7-9 and TRBJ2-1; TRBD1 might be the D (5 bases). Germline V gene lookup returns CDR1 SEHNR and CDR2 FQNEAQ (reference sequence). Deletions cut 4 bases from V and 4 bases from J, with 8 bases between. This CDR3 spans 13 amino acids. The CDR3 region is CASSSTGYNEQFF. CDR3 DNA sequence: TGTGCCAGCAGCTCTACAGGATACAATGAGCAGTTCTTC. Supplemented by reference TRBV7-9 and TRBJ2-1, the full variable domain reads DTGVSQNPRHKITKRGQNVTFRCDPISEHNRLYWYRQTLGQGPEFLTYFQNEAQLEKSRLLSDRFSAERPKGSFSTLEIQRTEQGDSAMYLCASSSTGYNEQFFGPGTRLTVL.

The V call is TRBV7-8, the J call TRBJ2-5; 11 bases align to TRBD2. Per the germline V gene, CDR1 is SGHVS and CDR2 is FQNEAQ. V shed 5 bases, J shed 1 base, and the junction held 3 bases outside the gene matches. The length of the CDR3 is 15 residues. The CDR3 protein is CASSRLAGTQETQYF. CDR3 bases: TGTGCCAGCAGCAGACTAGCGGGGACCCAAGAGACCCAGTACTTC.

This clone was seen at least ten times. This chain links TRBV3-1 (or the pseudogene TRBV3-2) with TRBJ2-7; 8 bases are shared with TRBD2. Unmatched junction bases numbered 13, after V lost 4 bases and J lost 2 bases. The CDR3 length is 17 residues. Germline V lookup: CDR1 LGHDT, CDR2 YNNKEL (reference sequence). The CDR3 region has the DNA TGTGCCAGCAGCCTAAGTGTCCAGCGGGGGTGGACCTACGAGCAGTACTTC. It translates to CASSLSVQRGWTYEQYF.

The sample holds a few counts of this clone. J is TRBJ1-4 and V is TRBV29-1; D is ambiguous. Between the trimmed V and J ends, which lost 2 bases and 3 bases, there was a span of 7 bases. CDR3 length: 13 residues. The V gene's germline CDR1 is SQVTM and CDR2 ANQGSEA. CDR3: CSVEFGSNEKLFF. CDR3 sequence (DNA): TGCAGCGTTGAATTCGGATCTAATGAAAAACTGTTTTTT.

The chain uses TRBV27 and TRBJ2-1, with D perhaps given as TRBD1 or TRBD2 (5 bases each). Germline V gene sequence: CDR1 MNHEY, CDR2 SMNVEV (reference sequence). V was pared by 3 bases and J by 11 bases, with 14 bases between. The CDR3 is 13 amino acids. The CDR3: CASSFGFRDQQFF. Written as DNA, the CDR3 is TGTGCCAGCAGTTTTGGATTCCGGGACCAGCAGTTCTTC.

This chain uses TRBV4-1 with TRBJ1-5, with 7 bases lining up with TRBD1. V gave up 9 bases and J gave up 4 bases; unmatched junction bases: 12. The CDR3 has 15 residues. Germline V gene lookup returns CDR1 MGHRA and CDR2 YSYEKL. CDR3 loop: CASKTTGTENQPQHF. In nucleotides, the CDR3 is TGCGCCAGTAAGACTACCGGGACAGAGAATCAGCCCCAGCATTTT.

The chain is built from TRBV6-2 or TRBV6-3 and TRBJ2-1; 10 bases align to TRBD2. V dropped 5 bases and J dropped 4; count of bases not matched to a gene: 5. Looked up from germline, CDR1 is MNHEY and CDR2 is SVGEGT. The CDR3 sequence is 15 residues long. Here the CDR3 DNA reads TGTGCCAGCAGTCTCAGCGGGGGGGGTTACAATGAGCAGTTCTTC. Protein: CASSLSGGGYNEQFF.

The rearrangement links TRBV9 to TRBJ2-7; D remains unclear. This CDR3 is 14 amino acids long. Germline values: CDR1 SGDLS, CDR2 YYNGEE. Trimming pared 2 bases from V and 5 bases from J, leaving 14 bases between. The CDR3 DNA is TGTGCCAGCAGCGTTCTGGGTGGCGGCGACGAGCAGTACTTC. Amino acid sequence: CASSVLGGGDEQYF.

The rearrangement joins TRBV11-1 to TRBJ2-7; no reliable D call. Trimming shortened V by 5 bases and J by 0 bases, and 5 bases separated the two germline ends. This CDR3 has 12 residues. Germline lookup yields CDR1 SGHAT and CDR2 FQDESV (reference sequence). For the CDR3, the DNA is TGTGCCAGCAGCCTCACCTCCTACGAGCAGTACTTC. Translation gives CASSLTSYEQYF.

This chain joins TRBV23-1 and TRBJ2-2; D not resolved. TRBV23-1 counts as an open reading frame of uncertain function. The CDR3 spans 16 residues. Trimming shortened V by 0 bases and J by 1 base, and 9 bases separated the two germline ends. CDR3 nucleotide sequence: TGCGCCAGCAGTCAATCAGGGATTCAGAACACCGGGGAGCTGTTTTTT. It codes for CASSQSGIQNTGELFF.

The V gene is TRBV9, the J gene TRBJ2-3, with 7 bases fitting TRBD2. J lost 1 base, V lost 7 bases, and 9 bases had no gene match. The CDR3 contains 15 residues. Per the germline V gene, CDR1 is SGDLS and CDR2 is YYNGEE. The CDR3 is CASGGPAGGTDTQYF. The CDR3 nucleotides read TGTGCCAGCGGAGGCCCTGCGGGGGGCACAGATACGCAGTATTTT.

CDR3 coding DNA: TGTGCCAGTAGCTGGGGAGTGAGCACTGAAGCTTTCTTT. Amino acid sequence: CASSWGVSTEAFF. The chain employs TRBV19 and TRBJ1-1; D remains unclear. V was pared by 6 bases and J by 4 bases, with 12 bases between. There are 13 residues in the CDR3. In germline, CDR1 is LNHDA, CDR2 SQIVND (reference sequence).

The rearrangement joins TRBV15 to TRBJ1-2; 7 bases line up with TRBD1. The CDR3 covers 13 residues. Looked up from germline, CDR1 is LNHNV and CDR2 is YYDKDF (reference sequence). Losses at the gene ends were 5 bases for V and 4 bases for J; bases not matched to a gene: 4. This CDR3 is CATSGDSFYGYTF. In DNA form, the CDR3 reads TGTGCCACCAGCGGGGACAGTTTCTATGGCTACACCTTC.

The chain has TRBV3-1 (or the pseudogene TRBV3-2) and TRBJ2-1; 11 nucleotides align to TRBD1. CDR3 length: 17 residues. With 4 bases clipped from V and 6 bases from J, the junction kept 11 bases outside the gene matches. In germline, CDR1 is LGHDT, CDR2 YNNKEL (reference sequence). The CDR3 nucleotides are TGTGCCAGCAGCCTAGGGACAGGGGGACGAAGAGTCAATGAGCAGTTCTTC. As protein: CASSLGTGGRRVNEQFF.

This clone was seen just once. CDR3 nucleotides: TGTGCCAGCAGTCATGGAAAGAAGTATGGCTACACCTTC. This translates into CASSHGKKYGYTF. The chain links TRBV6-5 to TRBJ1-2; no firm D call. This CDR3 is built from 13 residues. Germline values: CDR1 MNHEY, CDR2 SVGAGI. V was clipped by 5 bases and J by 5 bases, with 12 bases between them.

The CDR3 DNA reads TGTGCCAGCAGTTACTCGGGGGGGAACACTGAAGCTTTCTTT. Its translation is CASSYSGGNTEAFF. This chain connects TRBV6-6 to TRBJ1-1, with a weak D call TRBD1 (5 bases). The CDR3 is 14 residues long. With 0 bases removed from V and 1 base from J, the gap between germline ends came to 6 bases. Germline CDR1 reads MNHNY; CDR2 reads SVGAGI (reference sequence).